The clone carrying this T cell receptor (beta chain) was detected only a few times. What it recognizes is unknown. One entry per CDR3 protein results from TCRdb running MiXCR on the RACE reads. The sample holds roughly 360,000 distinct CDR3 sequences, roughly 5% seen once. The data belong to a study of human T cells and chemical hapten exposure. In the study overall: Variation in per-sample TCR yields came mainly from small pooled library volume differences.

Unmatched junction bases numbered 5, after V lost 2 bases and J lost 4 bases. The CDR3 is 15 amino acids. Germline V gives CDR1 MDHEN, CDR2 SYDVKM. Findings and limits, study-wide: Patch test scores rose with PT1 expanded TCR counts, a positive correlation. TCRs whose frequency exceeded 1 in 1000 remained the same following DPC sensitization.

As to time point: patch test 1, 2 weeks after DPC sensitization. Treatment specified: therapeutic diphenylcyclopropenone sensitization with weekly scalp DPC. Participating donors were patients with alopecia, aged 18 to 70 years, considered appropriate candidates for DPC. The gene calls are TRBV28 and TRBJ2-7, with TRBD2 matching over 10 bases. Here the sequenced sample was whole blood, taken in connection with sensitization to the hapten diphenylcyclopropenone (DPC). The source of this sequence is a woman between 50 and 59 years old with alopecia areata. Some clones in this sample may be carry-over from other donors' samples. The CDR3 DNA reads TGTGCCAGCAGTTTACCGCCTAGCGGGAGTTACGAGCAGTACTTC. The encoded protein is CASSLPPSGSYEQYF.